This paragraph covers one T cell receptor beta chain sequence. Per the authors' pipeline: Estimation of nucleated cell counts was performed using reference gene primer amplification. TCRdb's table, derived via immunoSEQ multiplex PCR, lists solely in-frame clones and lacks some. The V and J calls and clone size were taken over from that table, and D and trimming were inferred from the DNA. The sample holds approximately 170,000 clones, 80% to 90% seen once. Trimming pared 4 bases from V and 7 bases from J, leaving 8 bases between. In germline, CDR1 is SQVTM, CDR2 ANQGSEA. The CDR3 extends over 11 amino acids. The data originate from a study of blood T cell repertoires in COVID-19. Across the study: Samples came from the United States, Italy and Spain, spanning acute and convalescent COVID-19. Sources were T cells, B-cell-depleted T cells, or PBMCs; the material itself was cDNA or gDNA.

The chain couples TRBV29-1 to TRBJ2-1; D is uncertain. This TCR came from a man aged 18-30 years who had recovered from COVID-19. Sequenced input: peripheral blood. The CDR3 sequence is CSVVIANEQFF. The CDR3 DNA reads TGCAGCGTTGTTATCGCGAATGAGCAGTTCTTC.